The present T cell receptor beta chain was sequenced within a study of cytomegalovirus exposure and HLA in healthy donors. PCR primers comprised 60 Vbeta and 13 Jbeta primers. Sequencing used immunoSEQ multiplex PCR; TCRdb keeps in-frame clones, though not all of them. This table has 30,000 to 40,000 clones, roughly two fifths appearing once. Trimming removed 2 bases from V and 5 bases from J; junction bases left unmatched: 5. This CDR3 region has 15 residues. Per the germline V gene, CDR1 is SGDLS and CDR2 is YYNGEE. Source material: PBMCs. This sequence originates from a woman aged 50 to 60 in good health and CMV-seronegative. The V gene is TRBV9, the J gene TRBJ1-4; 8 nucleotides match TRBD1. This CDR3 reads CASSVHTGGNEKLFF. In DNA, the CDR3 is TGTGCCAGCAGCGTCCACACAGGGGGGAATGAAAAACTGTTTTTT.